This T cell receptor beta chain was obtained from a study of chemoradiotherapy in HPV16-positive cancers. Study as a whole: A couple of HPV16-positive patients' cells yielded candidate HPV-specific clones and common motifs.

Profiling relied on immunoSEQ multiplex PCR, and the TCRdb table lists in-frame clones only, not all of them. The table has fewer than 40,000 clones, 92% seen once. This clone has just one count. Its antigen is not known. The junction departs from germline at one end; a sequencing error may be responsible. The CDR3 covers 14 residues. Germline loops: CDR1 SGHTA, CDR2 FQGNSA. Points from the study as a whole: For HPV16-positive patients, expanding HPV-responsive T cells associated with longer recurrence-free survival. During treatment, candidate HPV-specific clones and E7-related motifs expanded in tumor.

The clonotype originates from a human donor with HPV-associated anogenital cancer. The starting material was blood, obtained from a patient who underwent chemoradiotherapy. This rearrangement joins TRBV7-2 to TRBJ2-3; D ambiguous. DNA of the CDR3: TGTGCCAGCACCTTATCGGGTTACACAGATACGCAGTATTTT. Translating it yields CASTLSGYTDTQYF.